The clone carrying this T cell receptor beta chain was picked up one time. What it binds is unknown. This CDR3 is built from 13 residues. Per germline, CDR1 MNHNS and CDR2 SASEGT. Trimming left V 10 bases short and J 2 bases short, with 14 bases between. The PCR employed 60 Vbeta primers together with 13 Jbeta primers. Assay used: immunoSEQ multiplex PCR; TCRdb lists only in-frame clones, some missing. The sample lists around 150,000 clones, less than 85% occurring once. The data were obtained in a study of cytomegalovirus exposure and HLA in healthy donors. Study in general: A previous analysis identified 95 million to 120 million unique TCR beta sequences derived from 180 million or so T cells.

Study-wide results and limits: For presence/absence analyses, sequencing depth was assumed to be roughly uniform across donors. Reportedly, a later analysis found an Asian-associated ancestry cluster had fewer N-insertions than the roughly 700-donor mean. A further, later analysis showed that HLA-associated TCR beta chains (compared with equally common others) were more clonally expanded.

The source material was PBMCs. The V and J genes are TRBV6-1 and TRBJ2-5; D may be TRBD1 (5 bases). The sequence derives from a man aged 50 or older in good health and CMV-seropositive. DNA for the CDR3: TGTGCCACCTGCGGACAACTTCAAGAGACCCAGTACTTC. This translates into CATCGQLQETQYF.